The present TCR beta chain was sequenced within a study of vaccination effects on CD4 cells after COVID-19. Study-level points and caveats: Relatively few convalescent patients took part in the study, which had no early post-infection timepoints.

Note on this clone: Its antigen is currently unknown.

Antigen-specific CD4+ T cell clonotypes were called by their expansion after viral peptide-pool culture in ViraFEST. Subsequent to a culture period of 10 to 11 days, CD4+ T cells were isolated. People in the vaccine group had not been infected with SARS-CoV-2 before, and their nucleocapsid antibodies were negative. The data were produced by immunoSEQ multiplex PCR, yet TCRdb's version contains in-frame clones alone and is incomplete. Of about 71,000 clones in the sample, approximately 70% are singletons; the top ten hold 4%. The germline gives CDR1 SGHTA, CDR2 FQGTGA. The ends were cut back, 0 bases at V and 2 bases at J, with 8 bases in the middle. The CDR3 is made up of 15 amino acids.

The chain couples TRBV7-3 to TRBJ1-5, with D possibly matching TRBD1 (6 bases). Here the sequenced sample was CD4+ T cells from PBMCs cultured with HCoV-OC43 spike peptides, taken before COVID-19 vaccination. Subset defined: HCoV-OC43 spike overlapping peptide pool stimulation. The sequence was collected from a human donor who received a COVID-19 vaccine. CDR3 bases: TGTGCCAGCAGCTTAACCGGGGGCGGCAATCAGCCCCAGCATTTT. Its translation is CASSLTGGGNQPQHF.